Listed below are T cell receptor beta chains from one sample, sequenced in a study of post-analysis software for immune sequencing data. Each CDR3 protein is one row after TCRdb ran MiXCR on the PCR reads. The table lists about 800,000 distinct CDR3 sequences, roughly 30% of them singletons. The specimen sequenced was blood. The source of these receptors is a girl aged 10 to 17 with multiple sclerosis. Both conserved end residues are part of each CDR3. The D gene is left open where the match is weak. The size of a clone is reported for some rows only, either as once, few or many, or as a class for expanded clones.

D | J | V | size | DNA | CDR3
TRBD2 | TRBJ2-3 | TRBV18 | - | TGTGCCAGCTCACCTACTAGCGACACTAGCACAGATACGCAGTATTTT | CASSPTSDTSTDTQYF
TRBD2 | TRBJ2-7 | TRBV13 | few | TGTGCCAGCAGCTTACGGGCCGGTGGAGCGGGAGGCCACTACGAGCAGTACTTC | CASSLRAGGAGGHYEQYF
- | TRBJ1-1 | TRBV5-1 | few | TGCGCCAGCAGCTTGGCCGGTCTACCTGACATTCGGTCGACCCTGAAACCTTTCTTT | CASSLAGLPDIRSTLKPFF
- | TRBJ2-3 | TRBV12-3/TRBV12-4 | - | TGTGCCAGCTGCGGGGTTTGGTCCACAGATACGCAGTATTTT | CASCGVWSTDTQYF
- | TRBJ1-2 | TRBV27 | - | TGTGCCAGCAGTTTCGGAGGTCGATATGGCTACACCTTC | CASSFGGRYGYTF
TRBD2 | TRBJ2-7 | TRBV9 | - | TGTGCCAGCAGCGAAGCAACCGGACTAGCGGAAGAGACCCGGTACTTC | CASSEATGLAEETRYF
- | TRBJ1-5 | TRBV20-1 | - | TGCAGTGCTAGGTCAGGGGTTGGCGGTCAGCCCCAGCATTTT | CSARSGVGGQPQHF
- | TRBJ2-1 | TRBV29-1 | few | TGCAGCGTTGATGGGGGGGCGGTGAATGAGCAGTTCTTC | CSVDGGAVNEQFF
- | TRBJ2-4 | TRBV15 | - | TGTGCCACCAGCCCAAGGCTAGCCAAAAACATTCAGTACTTC | CATSPRLAKNIQYF
- | TRBJ1-1 | TRBV6-5 | few | TGTGCCAGCAGAAGTCACAGCGAGAACACTGAAGCTTTCTTT | CASRSHSENTEAFF
TRBD1 | TRBJ1-2 | TRBV12-3/TRBV12-4 | - | TGTGCCAGCAGTTCCAAGACAGGGGTCTATGGCTACACCTTC | CASSSKTGVYGYTF
- | TRBJ2-7 | TRBV5-6 | - | TGTGCCAGCAGCGCACGGGACGTCCCCTACGAGCAGTACTTC | CASSARDVPYEQYF
- | TRBJ1-2 | TRBV27 | many | TGTGCCAGCAGAAACTCCGGACCGCCTGGCAACTATGGCTACACCTTC | CASRNSGPPGNYGYTF
- | TRBJ1-2 | TRBV27 | - | TGTGCCAGCAGGTCCCTGGGTGGCTATGGCTACACCTTC | CASRSLGGYGYTF
- | TRBJ2-3 | TRBV7-2 | - | TGTACCAGCAGCTCCCCCCGGGGGAGCACAGATACGCAGTATTTT | CTSSSPRGSTDTQYF
TRBD1 | TRBJ1-4 | TRBV5-5 | - | TGTGCCAGCAGCGAACAGGGGTCTAATGAAAAACTGTTTTTT | CASSEQGSNEKLFF